This T cell receptor beta chain was observed in a study of vaccination and CD4 T cells after COVID-19. This clonotype was counted a few times. Its antigen is undetermined. Documented treatment: approximately 10-day PBMC culture with coronavirus spike peptide pools or control peptides (ViraFEST assay). The V gene's germline CDR1 is GTSNPN and CDR2 SVGIG (reference sequence). This CDR3 contains 17 residues. V was pared by 3 bases and J by 0 bases, with 12 bases of the junction left unmatched. The Oncomine TCR Beta short-read assay was applied to DNA of cultured CD4+ T cells. The authors extracted genomic DNA from cultured CD4+ T cells. A single record per CDR3 protein comes from TCRdb applying MiXCR to the PCR reads. This sample has around 20,000 distinct CDR3 sequences, with 31% found just once.

The sequence derives from a human donor with COVID-19. Specimen: cultured CD4+ T cells from blood. The V call is TRBV30, the J call TRBJ1-1; 8 positions match TRBD1. Here the CDR3 DNA reads TGTGCCTGGAGGTTCCAGGGGGCGAGGGACATGAACACTGAAGCTTTCTTT. It encodes CAWRFQGARDMNTEAFF.